Detailed here is one T cell receptor beta chain. This clone appeared a few times. This clone's antigen is unknown. The record has no base qualities; no much larger clone is one base away. Collaborating institutions collected whole blood in K2EDTA tubes following their own protocols. For TCRbeta analysis, collaborators shipped samples as frozen whole blood, isolated PBMCs, or DNA extracted from either of those sample types. CDR1 LNHDA and CDR2 SQIVND are derived from the germline V gene (reference sequence). The junction carries 13 bases between V and J, which are trimmed by 4 bases and 0 bases respectively. The CDR3 runs 16 amino acids, cysteine and phenylalanine included. Only CDR3 DNA remains: 48 bases, in frame from the first base. This record belongs to a study of blood T cell repertoires in COVID-19 (dated by TCRdb to the early 2020s). As for the study more broadly: The collaborator samples originated in the United States, Italy and Spain and spanned the acute and convalescent phases of COVID-19. The material from the prospective study consisted of cDNA or gDNA derived from T cells, B-cell-depleted T cells, or PBMCs. Deeply sampled blood TCRbeta repertoires from subjects exposed to, actively infected with, or recovered from COVID-19 were included in the dataset. The repertoires were released in a freely available public database intended as a resource for research on the immune response to SARS-CoV-2. The samples were drawn from two sources: the first 160 participants of the ongoing ImmuneRACE study, and over 950 subjects contributed by 6 global collaborators. Nearly every sample came with metadata listing a de-identified subject ID, COVID-19 status, age in years and sex. HLA class I and class II types, where available, came from metadata supplied by the sample provider rather than from assay-based typing. Paper-wide results and their limitations: How much clinical and demographic metadata was included differed by source and by participant, and the metadata was provided uncurated.

TCRbeta CDR3 regions were amplified from genomic DNA using the immunoSEQ Assay, a bias-controlled multiplex PCR. Per the authors' processing: The number of nucleated cells in each sample was estimated from the amplification of reference gene primers within the assay. Sequence reads were collapsed and filtered to measure the absolute abundance of every unique TCRbeta CDR3 rearrangement. For each sample, productive Simpson clonality was calculated as the square root of Simpson's diversity index over productive rearrangements. TCRdb obtained this table from immuneACCESS and retained in-frame rearrangements with V and J assigned. These tables miss some clones; where compared with another copy, unresolved V genes account for less than half of the shortfall, and the remainder is unexplained. V and J calls and clone size are those listed in that table; D and trimming were worked out from the DNA. The sample table records approximately 20,000 clones; over 60% of these occur just once. Roughly 13% of the sample lies in the top ten.

The sequenced sample consisted of peripheral blood. The chain links TRBV19 with TRBJ1-5; the D gene identity is not certain. The clonotype was recovered from a man in his fifties or sixties with active COVID-19. In nucleotide form, the sequence is TGTGCCAGTAGTAAGGGAGCAGATTATAGCAATCAGCCCCAGCATTTT. This sequence encodes CASSKGADYSNQPQHF. The full variable domain, completed from the reference TRBV19 and TRBJ1-5 proteins outside the CDR3, reads DGGITQSPKYLFRKEGQNVTLSCEQNLNHDAMYWYRQDPGQGLRLIYYSQIVNDFQKGDIAEGYSVSREKKESFPLTVTSAQKNPTAFYLCASSKGADYSNQPQHFGDGTRLSIL.